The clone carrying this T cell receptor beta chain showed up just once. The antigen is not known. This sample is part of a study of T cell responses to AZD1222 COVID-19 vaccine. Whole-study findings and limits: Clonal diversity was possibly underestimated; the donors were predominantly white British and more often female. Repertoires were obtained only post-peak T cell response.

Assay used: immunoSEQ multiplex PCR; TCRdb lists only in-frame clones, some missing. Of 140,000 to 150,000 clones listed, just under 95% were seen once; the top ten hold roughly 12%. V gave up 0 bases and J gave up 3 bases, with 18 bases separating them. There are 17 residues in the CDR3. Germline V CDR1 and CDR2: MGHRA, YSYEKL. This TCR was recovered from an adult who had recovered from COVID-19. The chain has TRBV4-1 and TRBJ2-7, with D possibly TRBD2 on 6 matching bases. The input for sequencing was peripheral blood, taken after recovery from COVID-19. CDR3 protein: CASSQEGTSQTGYEQYF. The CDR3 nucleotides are TGCGCCAGCAGCCAAGAAGGAACTAGCCAGACCGGCTACGAGCAGTACTTC.